A single sample gave rise to the 7 T cell receptor beta chains below, sequenced in a study of molecular identifiers for immune sequencing clone quantification. TCRdb independently ran MiXCR on the PCR reads; one entry per CDR3 protein. The data show about 640,000 distinct CDR3 sequences, around 20% seen once. Source material: naive CD8+ T cells from blood, with Jurkat cell RNA spiked in. Subset specified: FACS-sorted CD8+CD4-CCR7+CD45RA+ naive T cells. All receptors come from a human donor in good health. Some libraries in this study had Jurkat cell RNA spiked in.

CDR3 protein: CSARHSGTSGESYNEQFF. The CDR3 coding sequence is TGCAGTGCTAGACATTCCGGGACTAGCGGCGAATCCTACAATGAGCAGTTCTTC. The chain links TRBV20-1 to TRBJ2-1, with 11 bases lining up with TRBD2. The CDR3 covers 18 residues. CDR1 and CDR2 (germline): DFQATT, SNEGSKA (reference sequence). Unmatched junction bases numbered 10, after V lost 2 bases and J lost 1 base.

At least ten counts were recorded for this clonotype. The rearrangement links TRBV20-1 to TRBJ1-2; D not resolved. The CDR3 runs to 15 residues. With 7 bases removed from V and 3 bases from J, the gap between germline ends came to 21 bases. The germline CDR1 and CDR2 sequences are DFQATT and SNEGSKA (reference sequence). As DNA, the CDR3 is TGCAGTGTCCCCTCGGAAGTTGGAGGTGACTATGGCTACACCTTC. It codes for CSVPSEVGGDYGYTF.

This clonotype was observed at least ten times. This chain joins TRBV7-9 and TRBJ1-1, with D possibly matching TRBD1 (5 bases). Germline V gives CDR1 SEHNR, CDR2 FQNEAQ (reference sequence). The CDR3 has 14 amino acids. V was shortened by 4 bases and J by 2 bases, with 11 bases between the two germline ends. CDR3 amino acids: CASSWGLNNTEAFF. CDR3 nucleotides: TGTGCCAGCAGCTGGGGACTTAACAACACTGAAGCTTTCTTT.

This clonotype has more than one count but fewer than ten. V and J are TRBV19 and TRBJ2-7; a possible D gene is TRBD1 (5 bases). V was pared by 5 bases and J by 5 bases, with 16 bases between. The germline CDR1 and CDR2 sequences are LNHDA and SQIVND (reference sequence). This CDR3 comprises 14 residues. The CDR3, as DNA: TGTGCCAGTAGTTTCCTGCCAGGGTCGGACGAGCAGTACTTC. Translating gives CASSFLPGSDEQYF. Variable domain in full (rest from reference TRBV19 and TRBJ2-7): DGGITQSPKYLFRKEGQNVTLSCEQNLNHDAMYWYRQDPGQGLRLIYYSQIVNDFQKGDIAEGYSVSREKKESFPLTVTSAQKNPTAFYLCASSFLPGSDEQYFGPGTRLTVT.

This clonotype was found many times. This chain links TRBV7-9 with TRBJ2-2, with 11 bases identical to TRBD1. This CDR3 is built from 16 residues. The J segment lost 4 bases and the V segment lost 5 bases, leaving 6 bases of the junction unmatched. The V gene's germline CDR1 is SEHNR and CDR2 FQNEAQ (reference sequence). The CDR3 DNA is TGTGCCAGCAGCCCTACGGACAGGGGGCCCACCGGGGAGCTGTTTTTT. It codes for CASSPTDRGPTGELFF.

This clonotype was detected ten times or more. The genes are TRBV24-1 and TRBJ2-3, with 9 bases aligning to TRBD2. The CDR3 extends over 15 amino acids. V lost 6 bases and J lost 2; bases outside the gene matches: 5. Germline values: CDR1 KGHDR, CDR2 SFDVKD. CDR3 amino acids: CATSPLAGNTDTQYF. DNA of the CDR3: TGTGCCACCAGTCCTCTAGCGGGAAACACAGATACGCAGTATTTT.

In its sample, this clonotype was seen many times. The chain joins TRBV4-2 to TRBJ2-3, with TRBD2 identical over 9 bases. Trimming cost V 4 bases and J 3 bases; bases outside gene matches: 5. From germline, CDR1 is LGHNA and CDR2 YNFKEQ. The CDR3 loop spans 15 amino acids. CDR3 coding DNA: TGTGCCAGCAGCCCCCGACTAGCGGAGACAGATACGCAGTATTTT. This translates into CASSPRLAETDTQYF.